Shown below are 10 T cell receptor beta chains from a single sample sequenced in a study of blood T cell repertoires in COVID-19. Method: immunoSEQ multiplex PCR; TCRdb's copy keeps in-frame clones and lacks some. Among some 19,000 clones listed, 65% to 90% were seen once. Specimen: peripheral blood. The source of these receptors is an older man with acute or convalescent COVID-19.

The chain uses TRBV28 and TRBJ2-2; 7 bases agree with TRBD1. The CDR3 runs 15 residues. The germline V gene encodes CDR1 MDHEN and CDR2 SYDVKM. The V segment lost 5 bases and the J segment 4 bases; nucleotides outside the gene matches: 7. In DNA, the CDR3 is TGTGCCAGCAGTCTCGGACAGGCGGGCACCGGGGAGCTGTTTTTT. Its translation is CASSLGQAGTGELFF.

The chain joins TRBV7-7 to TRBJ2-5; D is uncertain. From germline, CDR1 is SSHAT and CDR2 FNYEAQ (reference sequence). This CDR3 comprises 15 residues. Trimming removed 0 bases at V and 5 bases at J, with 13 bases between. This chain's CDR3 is CASSLAGALSETQYF. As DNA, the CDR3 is TGTGCCAGCAGCTTAGCAGGAGCCCTAAGCGAGACCCAGTACTTC.

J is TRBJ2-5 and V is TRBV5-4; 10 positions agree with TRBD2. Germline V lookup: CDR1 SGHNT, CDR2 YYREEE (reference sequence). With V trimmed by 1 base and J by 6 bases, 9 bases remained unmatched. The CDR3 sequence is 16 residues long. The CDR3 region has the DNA TGTGCCAGCAGCTTGCGGCTAGCGGGGGTCATCAAGACCCAGTACTTC. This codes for CASSLRLAGVIKTQYF.

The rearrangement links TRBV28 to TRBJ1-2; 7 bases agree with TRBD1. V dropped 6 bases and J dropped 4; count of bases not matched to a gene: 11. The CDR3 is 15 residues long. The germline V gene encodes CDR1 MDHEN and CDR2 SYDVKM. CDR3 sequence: CASSGTGTAVYGYTF. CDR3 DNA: TGTGCCAGCAGCGGGACCGGGACAGCGGTCTATGGCTACACCTTC.

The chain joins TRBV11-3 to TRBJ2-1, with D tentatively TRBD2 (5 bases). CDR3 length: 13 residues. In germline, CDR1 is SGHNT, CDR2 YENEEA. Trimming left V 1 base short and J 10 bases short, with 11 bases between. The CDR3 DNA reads TGTGCCAGCAGCTTAGGGGAGCGAAGGGAGCAGTTCTTC. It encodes CASSLGERREQFF.

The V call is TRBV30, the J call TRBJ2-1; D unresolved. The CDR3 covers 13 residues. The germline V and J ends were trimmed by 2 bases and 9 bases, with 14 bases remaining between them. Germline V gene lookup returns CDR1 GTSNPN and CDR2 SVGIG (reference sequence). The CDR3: CAWSLVSPPEQFF. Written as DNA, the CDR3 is TGTGCCTGGAGTCTCGTTAGCCCCCCTGAGCAGTTCTTC.

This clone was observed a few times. Here the CDR3 DNA reads TGTGCCACCAGTGAAAGTAGCGGTGGGTTCCGGGAGCAGTTCTTC. It codes for CATSESSGGFREQFF. This chain uses TRBV24-1 with TRBJ2-1, with a tentative D call TRBD2 (6 bases). Germline V gene lookup returns CDR1 KGHDR and CDR2 SFDVKD. The V gene lost 4 bases and the J gene lost 10 bases, with 19 bases spanning the gap. The CDR3 spans 15 residues.

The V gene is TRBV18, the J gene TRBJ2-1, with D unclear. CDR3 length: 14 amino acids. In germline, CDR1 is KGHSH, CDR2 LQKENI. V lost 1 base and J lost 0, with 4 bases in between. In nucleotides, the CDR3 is TGTGCCAGCTCACCACTAGTCTCCTACAATGAGCAGTTCTTC. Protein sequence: CASSPLVSYNEQFF.

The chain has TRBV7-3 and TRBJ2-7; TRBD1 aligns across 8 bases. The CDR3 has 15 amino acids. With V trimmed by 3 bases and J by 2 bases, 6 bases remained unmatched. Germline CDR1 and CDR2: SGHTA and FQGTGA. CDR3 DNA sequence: TGTGCCAGCAGCTTTGGGGGACAGGCAACCTACGAGCAGTACTTC. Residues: CASSFGGQATYEQYF.

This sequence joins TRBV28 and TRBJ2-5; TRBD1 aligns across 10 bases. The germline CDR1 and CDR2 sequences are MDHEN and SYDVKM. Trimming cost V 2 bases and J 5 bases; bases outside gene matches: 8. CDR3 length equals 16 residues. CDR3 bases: TGTGCCAGCAGTTTAAAAAGGACAGGGGGTAGCGAGACCCAGTACTTC. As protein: CASSLKRTGGSETQYF.